Here is one T cell receptor beta chain with its context. The antigen remains undetermined. The read halts 3 residues ahead of the CDR3 end, with the missing end drawn from the germline J gene. The CDR3 is made up of 14 amino acids. CDR1 and CDR2 (germline): SGHTA, FQGTGA. This table comes from immunoSEQ multiplex PCR, and its TCRdb copy is limited to in-frame clones, with some not included. The sample is made up of about 19,000 clones, and the top ten hold 5% of it. The sample comes from a study of T cells in women clearing cervical HPV infection. Study-wide findings and caveats: T-cell numbers per sample were unknown and may explain richness differences.

Sequenced input: blood buffy coat. This TCR came from a woman between 18 and 69 years old with a cervical HPV16 infection that either progressed to CIN3+ or cleared (not recorded which). The rearrangement uses TRBV7-3 and TRBJ1-2; 7 nucleotides line up with TRBD1. CDR3 protein: CASSPRDRSDTYTF. The sequenced CDR3 bases are TGTGCCAGCAGCCCCCGGGACAGATCCGATACC.